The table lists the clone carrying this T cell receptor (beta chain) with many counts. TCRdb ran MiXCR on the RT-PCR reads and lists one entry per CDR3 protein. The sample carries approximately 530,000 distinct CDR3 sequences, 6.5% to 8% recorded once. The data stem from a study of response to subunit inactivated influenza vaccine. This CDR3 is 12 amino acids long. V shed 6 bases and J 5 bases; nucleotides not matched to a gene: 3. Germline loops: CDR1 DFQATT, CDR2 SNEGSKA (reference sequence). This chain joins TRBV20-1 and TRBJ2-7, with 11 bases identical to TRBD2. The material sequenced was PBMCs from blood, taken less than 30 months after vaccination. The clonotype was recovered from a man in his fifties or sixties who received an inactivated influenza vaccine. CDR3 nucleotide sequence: TGCAGTGCCGGGACTAGCGGCGACGAGCAGTACTTC. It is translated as CSAGTSGDEQYF.